These 10 T cell receptor beta chains came from one sample sequenced in a study of cytomegalovirus exposure and HLA in healthy donors. This PCR relied on a set of 60 Vbeta primers and 13 Jbeta primers. Assay: immunoSEQ multiplex PCR; the TCRdb copy retains only in-frame clones and omits some. The sample comprises 180,000 or so clones, under 85% of which are singletons, and around 3% rests with the top ten. Material: PBMCs. The source of these receptors is a male donor in good health and CMV-seronegative.

This clone was seen just once. The chain uses TRBV28 and TRBJ2-1; 7 bases fit TRBD2. This CDR3 comprises 14 residues. J lost 4 bases, V lost 2 bases, and 2 bases had no gene match. The germline gives CDR1 MDHEN, CDR2 SYDVKM. The CDR3, as DNA: TGTGCCAGCAGTTTACTAGCGGTATACAATGAGCAGTTCTTC. This encodes CASSLLAVYNEQFF.

The chain carries TRBV6-5 and TRBJ2-5, with 9 bases identical to TRBD2. Losses at the gene ends were 2 bases for V and 4 bases for J; bases not matched to a gene: 8. The CDR3 totals 16 residues. Per the germline V gene, CDR1 is MNHEY and CDR2 is SVGAGI. The CDR3 spells CASSYGDSGRGETQYF. For the CDR3, the DNA is TGTGCCAGCAGTTACGGGGATAGCGGGAGAGGAGAGACCCAGTACTTC.

The gene calls are TRBV28 and TRBJ1-5; D remains unclear. The CDR3 runs to 15 residues. CDR1 is MDHEN, CDR2 SYDVKM, per germline. V lost 5 bases to trimming and J lost 2 bases, with 13 bases between them. CDR3 sequence: CASSPRARGNQPQHF. CDR3 nucleotides: TGTGCCAGCAGTCCTCGTGCCCGGGGCAATCAGCCCCAGCATTTT.

A few counts support this clone. The chain recombines TRBV5-8 with TRBJ1-1; no definite D call. The CDR3 consists of 15 residues. Germline assignment: CDR1 SGHTS and CDR2 YDEGEE. The ends were cut back, 0 bases at V and 5 bases at J, with 14 bases in the middle. In nucleotides, the CDR3 is TGTGCCAGCAGCTTGGGAGTCCGGGTTGGAACTGAAGCTTTCTTT. It is translated as CASSLGVRVGTEAFF.

This rearrangement joins TRBV19 to TRBJ1-4, with D uncertain. Germline V gene data show CDR1 as LNHDA and CDR2 as SQIVND (reference sequence). V was pared by 7 bases and J by 6 bases, with 21 bases between. CDR3 length: 16 amino acids. Written as DNA, the CDR3 is TGTGCCAGTACCAATACGGCGGGGTCCTTTTATGAAAAACTGTTTTTT. This sequence encodes CASTNTAGSFYEKLFF.

This sequence joins TRBV5-1 and TRBJ1-1; no clear D. The CDR3 runs to 15 residues. Germline V gives CDR1 SGHRS, CDR2 YFSETQ. Trimming removed 0 bases from V and 0 bases from J, with 9 bases in between. CDR3 in DNA: TGCGCCAGCAGCTTGGCTTTGGGCATGAACACTGAAGCTTTCTTT. Its translation is CASSLALGMNTEAFF.

The CDR3 DNA reads as TGCGCCAGCAGCCTCGTTCAGGGAGAAAAACTGTTTTTT. Translation: CASSLVQGEKLFF. The rearrangement uses TRBV4-1 and TRBJ1-4, with D perhaps TRBD1 (5 bases). The germline V and J ends were trimmed by 4 bases and 8 bases, with 11 bases remaining between them. Germline V gene data show CDR1 as MGHRA and CDR2 as YSYEKL. The length of the CDR3 is 13 residues.

This clone was seen a single time. The chain combines TRBV30 with TRBJ2-1, with 9 bases identical to TRBD2. CDR3 length: 14 residues. V lost 5 bases, J lost 10 bases, and 12 bases stayed unmatched. Germline loops: CDR1 GTSNPN, CDR2 SVGIG (reference sequence). CDR3 in DNA: TGTGCCTGGGACCCGGGGACTAGCATGGTAGAGCAGTTCTTC. Translation gives CAWDPGTSMVEQFF.

V and J are TRBV7-9 and TRBJ2-7; 7 bases map to TRBD1. CDR1 is SEHNR, CDR2 FQNEAQ, per germline (reference sequence). This CDR3 region has 14 residues. V shed 4 bases, J shed 7 bases, and the junction held 10 bases outside the gene matches. The CDR3 reads CASSWGTVGYEQYF. For the CDR3, the DNA is TGTGCCAGCAGCTGGGGGACAGTTGGGTATGAGCAGTACTTC.

The chain employs TRBV6-1 and TRBJ1-3, with 8 positions matching TRBD1. The CDR3 covers 15 residues. V shed 9 bases, J shed 3 bases, and the junction held 10 bases outside the gene matches. The germline CDR1 and CDR2 sequences are MNHNS and SASEGT. The CDR3 DNA reads TGTGCCAGAGCTGTAGGCAGGGGGCTTGGAAACACCATATATTTT. Amino acids: CARAVGRGLGNTIYF.